The 8 T cell receptor beta chains below all came from one sample that was sequenced in a study of cytomegalovirus exposure and HLA in healthy donors. A multiplex PCR was run with 60 Vbeta primers and 13 Jbeta primers. Method: immunoSEQ multiplex PCR; TCRdb's copy keeps in-frame clones and lacks some. The sample records approximately 160,000 clones, 68% being singletons. The specimen was PBMCs. The receptors come from a man in his forties or fifties in good health and CMV-seronegative.

The chain couples TRBV4-1 to TRBJ1-1; no clear D gene. Germline V gives CDR1 MGHRA, CDR2 YSYEKL. V lost 3 bases, J lost 3 bases, and 11 bases lay in between. The CDR3 runs to 14 residues. The CDR3 sequence is CASSQSGVDTEAFF. In DNA, the CDR3 is TGCGCCAGCAGCCAGTCCGGTGTAGACACTGAAGCTTTCTTT.

This chain joins TRBV7-2 and TRBJ1-1; 10 bases line up with TRBD1. V was pared by 3 bases and J by 4 bases, with 2 bases of the junction left unmatched. Germline assignment: CDR1 SGHTA and CDR2 FQGNSA. The CDR3 loop spans 14 amino acids. The CDR3: CASSLTGGVTEAFF. The CDR3 DNA reads as TGTGCCAGCAGCTTGACAGGGGGCGTCACTGAAGCTTTCTTT.

This clone was counted between two and nine times. V and J are TRBV5-1 and TRBJ2-7, with D perhaps matching TRBD1 (5 bases). Looked up from germline, CDR1 is SGHRS and CDR2 is YFSETQ. This CDR3 comprises 13 residues. V was shortened by 1 base and J by 4 bases, with 9 bases between the two germline ends. The CDR3 DNA reads as TGCGCCAGCAGCTTGAATCCAGGGTACGAGCAGTACTTC. Encoded protein: CASSLNPGYEQYF.

CDR3 in amino acids: CASSQDGGRGSYNSPLHF. As DNA, the CDR3 is TGCGCCAGCAGCCAAGATGGCGGTCGGGGCTCCTATAATTCACCCCTCCACTTT. The chain employs TRBV4-1 and TRBJ1-6; D unresolved. The V gene's germline CDR1 is MGHRA and CDR2 YSYEKL. The length of the CDR3 is 18 residues. V dropped 0 bases and J dropped 0 bases, with 12 bases sitting between them.

This clone appeared a few times. The V gene is TRBV6-5, the J gene TRBJ2-3; possibly TRBD2 for D (7 bases). Trimming cost V 0 bases and J 8 bases, with 15 bases left between them. This CDR3 spans 15 amino acids. Germline loops: CDR1 MNHEY, CDR2 SVGAGI. The CDR3 reads CASSYSGGGRGTQYF. As DNA, the CDR3 is TGTGCCAGCAGTTACTCTGGGGGGGGGCGGGGTACGCAGTATTTT.

The rearrangement joins TRBV7-8 to TRBJ1-6, with D hard to call. Trimming removed 4 bases from V and 4 bases from J, with 20 bases in between. The CDR3 loop spans 18 amino acids. CDR1 and CDR2 (germline): SGHVS, FQNEAQ. This CDR3 reads CASSSTSTPRIYNSPLHF. The CDR3 nucleotides are TGTGCCAGCAGCTCCACCTCGACACCTCGAATTTATAATTCACCCCTCCACTTT.

The rearrangement joins TRBV10-3 to TRBJ2-3, with 11 bases that match TRBD1. The CDR3 is 16 residues long. V gave up 6 bases and J gave up 0 bases; unmatched junction bases: 5. Per the germline V gene, CDR1 is ENHRY and CDR2 is SYGVKD. The CDR3 region is CAISPRDRGSTDTQYF. Written as DNA, the CDR3 is TGTGCCATCAGCCCCCGGGACAGGGGGAGCACAGATACGCAGTATTTT.

This chain links TRBV18 with TRBJ2-6; D is unclear. Between the trimmed V and J ends, which lost 5 bases and 0 bases, there was a span of 8 bases. CDR1 and CDR2 from the germline V gene are KGHSH and LQKENI. The CDR3 is 15 amino acids. The CDR3 loop reads CASSTKDSGANVLTF. The CDR3 DNA reads as TGTGCCAGCTCAACTAAGGACTCTGGGGCCAACGTCCTGACTTTC.